The next 32 T cell receptor beta chains were all read from a single sample in a study of blood T cell repertoires in COVID-19. TCRdb keeps only in-frame clones here, not all; method: immunoSEQ multiplex PCR. The sample records under 80,000 clones, approximately 83% being singletons. The sample taken for sequencing was peripheral blood. These TCRs come from a man older than 75 with acute or convalescent COVID-19.

The gene calls are TRBV27 and TRBJ1-2, with TRBD1 identical over 8 bases. The V and J ends lost 5 bases and 8 bases, in that order; junction bases with no gene match: 10. The CDR3 is made up of 14 amino acids. Germline assignment: CDR1 MNHEY and CDR2 SMNVEV (reference sequence). The CDR3 reads CASSRGQATEGYTF. CDR3 bases: TGTGCCAGCAGTAGGGGACAGGCGACTGAAGGCTACACCTTC.

This clone was recorded once. The chain uses TRBV5-1 and TRBJ2-5, with 7 bases that match TRBD1. J gave up 2 bases and V 4 bases, and 11 bases lay outside the gene matches. This CDR3 is 16 amino acids long. Germline V gene sequence: CDR1 SGHRS, CDR2 YFSETQ. DNA of the CDR3: TGCGCCAGCAGCCCCTGGACAGGTGAGGGGCAAGAGACCCAGTACTTC. Its translation: CASSPWTGEGQETQYF.

V gene TRBV11-2 combines with J gene TRBJ2-7; 8 nucleotides line up with TRBD1. The V gene end was trimmed by 3 bases and the J gene end by 2 bases; junction bases not matched to a gene: 3. The CDR3 has 14 residues. Germline assignment: CDR1 SGHAT and CDR2 FQNNGV. The CDR3 DNA sequence: TGTGCCAGCAGCTTGGACAGGGTACCCTACGAGCAGTACTTC. Translating gives CASSLDRVPYEQYF.

The V call is TRBV7-9, the J call TRBJ2-7; TRBD1 aligns across 12 bases. The CDR3 is 15 amino acids. The V gene's germline CDR1 is SEHNR and CDR2 FQNEAQ (reference sequence). The trim removed 5 bases at V and 7 bases at J, leaving 9 bases unmatched. The CDR3, as DNA: TGTGCCAGCAGCCGGGGAGGGACAGGGGGCGAGGAGCAGTACTTC. Translating gives CASSRGGTGGEEQYF.

V gene TRBV12-5 combines with J gene TRBJ2-2, with TRBD1 matching over 7 bases. CDR3 length: 17 amino acids. The ends lost 1 base at V and 4 bases at J; junction bases unmatched: 9. From germline, CDR1 is LGHNT and CDR2 FRNRAP. In DNA form, the CDR3 reads TGTGCTAGTGGTTTGGCCCGGGACAGAGTGGTCACCGGGGAGCTGTTTTTT. This sequence encodes CASGLARDRVVTGELFF.

The chain is built from TRBV12-3 or TRBV12-4 and TRBJ2-3; 7 bases map to TRBD1. The CDR3 is 13 residues long. The V and J ends lost 8 bases and 3 bases, in that order; junction bases with no gene match: 5. Here the CDR3 DNA reads TGTGCCAGCTCGGGACAGCTTACAGATACGCAGTATTTT. Protein sequence: CASSGQLTDTQYF.

There are many counts of this clone. The chain employs TRBV7-2 and TRBJ1-4; no firm D call. This CDR3 contains 13 residues. The germline V gene encodes CDR1 SGHTA and CDR2 FQGNSA. V lost 3 bases to trimming and J lost 4 bases, with 6 bases between them. Here the CDR3 reads CASSLAINEKLFF. The DNA of the CDR3 is TGTGCCAGCAGCTTGGCAATTAATGAAAAACTGTTTTTT.

The chain recombines TRBV3-1 (or the pseudogene TRBV3-2) with TRBJ1-5; possibly TRBD1 for D (5 bases). Deletions cut 0 bases from V and 2 bases from J, with 11 bases between. Germline CDR1 LGHDT, CDR2 YNNKEL (reference sequence). The CDR3 runs to 16 residues. The CDR3, as DNA: TGTGCCAGCAGCCAAGATCTAATACAGGGCAATCAGCCCCAGCATTTT. Its translation: CASSQDLIQGNQPQHF.

This chain joins TRBV27 and TRBJ2-7, with D unresolved. Trimming shortened V by 5 bases and J by 3 bases, and 8 bases separated the two germline ends. CDR3 length: 12 residues. The germline V gene encodes CDR1 MNHEY and CDR2 SMNVEV (reference sequence). CDR3 sequence: CASSPLGYEQYF. In DNA form, the CDR3 reads TGTGCCAGCAGTCCCCTAGGCTACGAGCAGTACTTC.

V and J are TRBV6-5 and TRBJ1-5, with D possibly matching TRBD1 (5 bases). The V gene's germline CDR1 is MNHEY and CDR2 SVGAGI. There are 14 residues in the CDR3. V lost 5 bases to trimming and J lost 0 bases, with 8 bases between them. Here the CDR3 reads CASSQGLSNQPQHF. CDR3 sequence (DNA): TGTGCCAGCAGTCAGGGCCTTAGCAATCAGCCCCAGCATTTT.

The rearrangement joins TRBV28 to TRBJ2-1, with 12 bases lining up with TRBD2. V trimming: 8 bases; J trimming: 7 bases; junction bases outside the gene matches: 9. Germline V lookup: CDR1 MDHEN, CDR2 SYDVKM. There are 15 residues in the CDR3. CDR3 protein: CASRPGLAGGNEQFF. The CDR3, as DNA: TGTGCCAGCCGACCGGGACTAGCGGGTGGGAATGAGCAGTTCTTC.

V is TRBV28 and J is TRBJ2-2; 8 nucleotides align to TRBD1. J lost 1 base, V lost 2 bases, and 6 bases had no gene match. This CDR3 region has 17 residues. The germline V gene encodes CDR1 MDHEN and CDR2 SYDVKM. CDR3 nucleotide sequence: TGTGCCAGCAGTTTACCAAGACAGGGGAAGAACACCGGGGAGCTGTTTTTT. It codes for CASSLPRQGKNTGELFF.

This clone was seen a few times. The CDR3 bases are TGTGCCAGCAGCGGGACTAGCGGGGGTTACTACGAGCAGTACTTC. It encodes CASSGTSGGYYEQYF. The chain combines TRBV2 with TRBJ2-7; 14 bases map to TRBD2. The CDR3 runs 15 residues. V lost 6 bases to trimming and J lost 3 bases; unmatched junction nucleotides: 4. Germline-derived CDR1 and CDR2 are SNHLY and FYNNEI.

The chain joins TRBV2 to TRBJ1-2; D might be TRBD1 (5 bases). This CDR3 contains 15 residues. Germline-derived CDR1 and CDR2 are SNHLY and FYNNEI. V dropped 4 bases and J dropped 4 bases, with 16 bases sitting between them. CDR3 protein: CASSGGFRDFYGYTF. The CDR3 DNA sequence: TGTGCCAGCAGTGGTGGATTTAGGGACTTCTATGGCTACACCTTC.

This sequence joins TRBV20-1 and TRBJ2-2, with 8 bases matching TRBD2. CDR1 and CDR2 (germline): DFQATT, SNEGSKA (reference sequence). The CDR3 loop spans 11 amino acids. The CDR3 spells CGLAPNGELFF. The CDR3 DNA reads as TGCGGACTAGCCCCGAACGGGGAGCTGTTTTTT.

This clone was found once. The chain recombines TRBV24-1 with TRBJ2-1, with 9 nucleotides matching TRBD2. CDR1 and CDR2 from the germline V gene are KGHDR and SFDVKD. This CDR3 spans 16 amino acids. The V and J ends lost 0 bases and 5 bases, in that order; junction bases with no gene match: 4. CDR3 in DNA: TGTGCCACCAGTGATTTGGGAGCGGGAGGCAACAATGAGCAGTTCTTC. Amino acid sequence: CATSDLGAGGNNEQFF.

The CDR3 protein is CASSHGQGSNQPQHF. Here the CDR3 DNA reads TGTGCCAGCAGCCATGGACAGGGGAGCAATCAGCCCCAGCATTTT. The chain is built from TRBV5-6 and TRBJ1-5; 9 bases map to TRBD1. Germline-derived CDR1 and CDR2 are SGHDT and YYEEEE. Losses at the gene ends were 4 bases for V and 1 base for J; bases not matched to a gene: 3. CDR3 length: 15 residues.

The J gene is TRBJ2-1, the V gene TRBV12-3 or TRBV12-4; perhaps TRBD1 as D (5 bases). This CDR3 contains 13 residues. Deletions cut 2 bases from V and 4 bases from J, with 6 bases between. The CDR3 DNA is TGTGCCAGCAGTTTACAGGGATACAATGAGCAGTTCTTC. Amino acid sequence: CASSLQGYNEQFF.

The CDR3 DNA follows: TGTGCCATCAGGACTCCCCTGAACACTGAAGCTTTCTTT. This translates into CAIRTPLNTEAFF. This chain joins TRBV10-3 and TRBJ1-1, with D hard to call. Germline lookup yields CDR1 ENHRY and CDR2 SYGVKD. The CDR3 contains 13 residues. V was clipped by 6 bases and J by 0 bases, with 8 bases between them.

V and J are TRBV18 and TRBJ1-6, with D uncertain. The V and J ends lost 8 bases and 6 bases respectively, with 8 bases between them. This CDR3 spans 12 amino acids. Germline CDR1 reads KGHSH; CDR2 reads LQKENI. CDR3 loop: CASREVNSPLHF. The CDR3 DNA reads TGTGCCAGCCGAGAAGTTAATTCACCCCTCCACTTT.

The V call is TRBV19, the J call TRBJ2-1; maybe TRBD2 (5 bases). The germline gives CDR1 LNHDA, CDR2 SQIVND (reference sequence). CDR3 size: 15 residues. Trimming left V 2 bases short and J 3 bases short, with 11 bases between. The CDR3 spells CASSISSDYYNEQFF. The CDR3 DNA follows: TGTGCCAGTAGTATAAGTAGTGACTACTACAATGAGCAGTTCTTC.

With regard to this clone: Germline and junction disagree at one end, which may indicate a read error. This chain uses TRBV29-1 with TRBJ1-3, with TRBD1 identical over 7 bases. The germline CDR1 and CDR2 sequences are SQVTM and ANQGSEA. This CDR3 spans 14 amino acids. CDR3 residues: CSVVTGNIGNTTYF. CDR3 DNA sequence: TGCAGCGTTGTGACAGGGAATATCGGAAACACCACATATTTT. The full variable domain, completed using reference TRBV29-1 and TRBJ1-3, is SAVISQKPSRDICQRGTSLTIQCQVDSQVTMMFWYRQQPGQSLTLIATANQGSEATYESGFVIDKFPISRPNLTFSTLTVSNMSPEDSSIYLCSVVTGNIGNTTYFGEGSWLTVV.

V usage is TRBV10-1 and J usage is TRBJ2-1, with D uncertain. The CDR3 has 17 residues. With 3 bases removed from V and 2 bases from J, the gap between germline ends came to 17 bases. The germline V gene has CDR1 WNHNN and CDR2 SYGVQD (reference sequence). The DNA for the CDR3 is TGCGCCAGCAGTGATTCTGTGGCAGGAACCCCCTACAATGAGCAGTTCTTC. This gives the protein CASSDSVAGTPYNEQFF.

This clone was counted once. The chain links TRBV6-5 to TRBJ2-1, with D perhaps TRBD2 (6 bases). The V and J ends lost 2 bases and 3 bases respectively, with 11 bases between them. CDR1 and CDR2 from the germline V gene are MNHEY and SVGAGI. The CDR3 consists of 15 residues. The CDR3 nucleotides are TGTGCCAGCAGTTACCGGACGGGAGTCTACAATGAGCAGTTCTTC. It is translated as CASSYRTGVYNEQFF.

V usage is TRBV7-2 and J usage is TRBJ1-2, with a weak D call TRBD1 (5 bases). Germline lookup yields CDR1 SGHTA and CDR2 FQGNSA. V gave up 5 bases and J gave up 4 bases, with 8 bases separating them. This CDR3 contains 12 residues. CDR3 DNA: TGTGCCAGCAGCGCGGGACCCTATGGCTACACCTTC. This translates into CASSAGPYGYTF.

The chain uses TRBV7-9 and TRBJ2-1; D ambiguous. The V gene lost 1 base and the J gene lost 3 bases, with 7 bases spanning the gap. The CDR3 length is 14 residues. Germline V gene sequence: CDR1 SEHNR, CDR2 FQNEAQ (reference sequence). CDR3 sequence reads: CASSLGRSYNEQFF. The CDR3 nucleotides read TGTGCCAGCAGCTTAGGCCGGAGCTACAATGAGCAGTTCTTC.

V usage is TRBV19 and J usage is TRBJ1-4; the D gene is possibly TRBD1 (6 bases). The CDR3 length is 13 residues. With 10 bases removed from V and 8 bases from J, the gap between germline ends came to 17 bases. Germline V gives CDR1 LNHDA, CDR2 SQIVND (reference sequence). This chain's CDR3 is CANPRTAGEKLFF. The CDR3 DNA sequence: TGTGCCAACCCTAGGACAGCTGGGGAAAAACTGTTTTTT.

V usage is TRBV9 and J usage is TRBJ2-7, with D maybe TRBD1 (6 bases). CDR1 and CDR2 (germline): SGDLS, YYNGEE. V lost 0 bases and J 2 bases, leaving 15 bases between the germline ends. CDR3 length: 16 amino acids. Here the CDR3 reads CASSVGVGTPPYEQYF. In nucleotides, the CDR3 is TGTGCCAGCAGCGTAGGAGTCGGGACACCACCCTACGAGCAGTACTTC.

The V call is TRBV4-3, the J call TRBJ2-1, with a weak D call TRBD2 (5 bases). Trimming left V 4 bases short and J 2 bases short, with 6 bases between. CDR3 length: 13 residues. Germline V CDR1 and CDR2: LGHNA, YSLEER. CDR3 residues: CASSLGTYNEQFF. The DNA of the CDR3 is TGCGCCAGCAGCCTCGGGACCTACAATGAGCAGTTCTTC.

The rearrangement links TRBV7-9 to TRBJ1-2, with TRBD1 identical over 10 bases. The CDR3 is 16 residues long. With 0 bases clipped from V and 3 bases from J, the junction kept 4 bases outside the gene matches. Germline assignment: CDR1 SEHNR and CDR2 FQNEAQ (reference sequence). DNA of the CDR3: TGTGCCAGCAGCTTAGCGACAGGGGGCACGGACTATGGCTACACCTTC. This sequence encodes CASSLATGGTDYGYTF.

CDR3 in DNA: TGTGCCAGCAGTGATTCGTCCGGGGGAAGGCGAAACATTCAGTACTTC. This encodes CASSDSSGGRRNIQYF. V gene TRBV25-1 combines with J gene TRBJ2-4; possibly TRBD2 for D (6 bases). The V gene lost 3 bases and the J gene lost 6 bases, with 18 bases spanning the gap. Germline CDR1 MGHDK, CDR2 SYGVNS. This CDR3 has 16 amino acids.

The chain has TRBV4-1 and TRBJ1-6; TRBD1 agrees at 7 bases. With 1 base clipped from V and 6 bases from J, the junction kept 18 bases outside the gene matches. The germline V gene has CDR1 MGHRA and CDR2 YSYEKL. This CDR3 region has 20 residues. CDR3: CASSQVVTGTPFMGNSPLHF. The CDR3 DNA sequence: TGCGCCAGCAGCCAAGTGGTGACAGGGACCCCTTTTATGGGTAATTCACCCCTCCACTTT.